This TCR beta chain appears in the sequencing data of a study of T cells after yellow fever vaccination. The germline V and J ends were trimmed by 2 bases and 2 bases, with 17 bases remaining between them. The CDR3 spans 18 residues. The germline gives CDR1 SGHRS, CDR2 YFSETQ. TCRdb used MiXCR to reprocess the 5' RACE reads, holding one entry per CDR3 protein. The table shows 300,000 to 350,000 distinct CDR3 sequences, with over 3.5% occurring only once. This clonotype has ten or more counts. Sequenced here: PBMCs, sampled 15 days after the yellow fever booster vaccination. The V call is TRBV5-1, the J call TRBJ2-6, with D possibly matching TRBD1 (5 bases). This receptor was identified in a man younger than 30 who received the YFV17D yellow fever vaccine. The CDR3 DNA reads TGCGCCAGCAGCTTCAGGGTAGTTCCTGGTCCTGGGGCCAACGTCCTGACTTTC. It yields the protein CASSFRVVPGPGANVLTF.